This paragraph reports one T cell receptor beta chain. The record originates from a study of cytomegalovirus exposure and HLA in healthy donors. Measured with immunoSEQ multiplex PCR; TCRdb has only the in-frame clones, and not every one. The sample records a few hundred thousand clones, 70% to 90% being singletons. The CDR3 has 17 residues. V was clipped by 0 bases and J by 3 bases; unmatched bases: 9. The germline V gene has CDR1 SGDLS and CDR2 YYNGEE. The rearrangement uses TRBV9 and TRBJ2-3; 8 bases align to TRBD2. Sequencing was performed on PBMCs. This clonotype was obtained from a woman aged 18-29 years in good health and CMV-seronegative. CDR3 nucleotides: TGTGCCAGCAGCGTAGCGGGAGGGGCCCGTGGGACAGATACGCAGTATTTT. It encodes CASSVAGGARGTDTQYF.